Shown below are 17 T cell receptor beta chains from a single sample sequenced in a study of T cell repertoires in cytomegalovirus infection. TCRdb re-called the reads through MiXCR, storing one row per CDR3 protein. The sample contains some 590,000 distinct CDR3 sequences, approximately 40% of which appear only once. What these receptors recognize is not known. The sample consisted of cultured PBMCs, taken from culture after CMV antigen stimulation. The origin of the receptors is a human donor in good health (CMV status not recorded). Some clones in this sample may be carry-over from other donors' samples.

V and J are TRBV4-3 and TRBJ2-1; D is unresolved. The germline gives CDR1 LGHNA, CDR2 YSLEER. This CDR3 contains 17 residues. Trimming cost V 1 base and J 0 bases, with 13 bases left between them. CDR3 loop: CASSQGPPHSSYNEQFF. The CDR3 bases are TGCGCCAGCAGCCAAGGTCCCCCGCATAGCTCCTACAATGAGCAGTTCTTC.

The rearrangement uses TRBV20-1 and TRBJ2-2; possible D gene TRBD1, 6 bases. The CDR3 covers 14 residues. Trimming removed 3 bases at V and 1 base at J, with 9 bases between. Germline V gene sequence: CDR1 DFQATT, CDR2 SNEGSKA (reference sequence). Here the CDR3 reads CSARDSKNTGELFF. CDR3 bases: TGCAGTGCTAGGGACAGCAAGAACACCGGGGAGCTGTTTTTT.

The chain combines TRBV27 with TRBJ2-1; D unclear. V dropped 3 bases and J dropped 10 bases, with 13 bases sitting between them. The CDR3 is 13 residues long. Germline V gene sequence: CDR1 MNHEY, CDR2 SMNVEV (reference sequence). In DNA form, the CDR3 reads TGTGCCAGCAGTTTGACCCTGACCGGGGAGCAGTTCTTC. It encodes CASSLTLTGEQFF.

The chain links TRBV7-2 to TRBJ2-3; maybe TRBD1 (5 bases). The CDR3 contains 12 residues. V lost 7 bases and J 4 bases, leaving 9 bases between the germline ends. Germline CDR1 reads SGHTA; CDR2 reads FQGNSA. In DNA form, the CDR3 reads TGTGCCAGCACCACCAGGGCAGATACGCAGTATTTT. Residues: CASTTRADTQYF. Full variable domain (rest looked up from reference TRBV7-2 and TRBJ2-3): GAGVSQSPSNKVTEKGKDVELRCDPISGHTALYWYRQSLGQGLEFLIYFQGNSAPDKSGLPSDRFSAERTGGSVSTLTIQRTQQEDSAVYLCASTTRADTQYFGPGTRLTVL.

This clonotype was seen only a few times. The J gene is TRBJ1-6, the V gene TRBV6-2 or TRBV6-3, with D possibly matching TRBD1 (6 bases). Germline CDR1 MNHEY, CDR2 SVGEGT. CDR3 length equals 19 residues. Trimming left V 1 base short and J 0 bases short, with 16 bases between. This CDR3 reads CASSYLAGVASSYNSPLHF. CDR3 coding DNA: TGTGCCAGCAGTTACTTAGCAGGGGTTGCCAGCTCCTATAATTCACCCCTCCACTTT.

This clonotype was picked up a small number of times. The chain combines TRBV7-6 with TRBJ2-7; TRBD1 aligns across 9 bases. The CDR3 runs 17 residues. V lost 5 bases and J lost 2; bases outside the gene matches: 13. Germline-derived CDR1 and CDR2 are SGHVS and FNYEAQ. The CDR3 sequence is CASSPLTGTGSPYEQYF. In DNA, the CDR3 is TGTGCCAGCAGCCCGTTAACCGGGACAGGGAGCCCCTACGAGCAGTACTTC.

The gene calls are TRBV6-5 and TRBJ2-2; a possible D gene is TRBD2 (6 bases). The ends were cut back, 0 bases at V and 5 bases at J, with 7 bases in the middle. The CDR3 runs to 14 residues. Per germline, CDR1 MNHEY and CDR2 SVGAGI. The CDR3 here is CASSYSEGTGELFF. CDR3 nucleotides: TGTGCCAGCAGTTACTCGGAGGGAACCGGGGAGCTGTTTTTT.

This chain joins TRBV7-6 and TRBJ2-1; a possible D gene is TRBD1 (5 bases). CDR1 and CDR2 (germline): SGHVS, FNYEAQ. This CDR3 has 15 residues. Trimming removed 5 bases from V and 4 bases from J, with 15 bases in between. This chain's CDR3 is CASSPPQGFYNEQFF. The DNA for the CDR3 is TGTGCCAGCAGCCCCCCCCAGGGATTTTACAATGAGCAGTTCTTC.

The chain couples TRBV3-1 to TRBJ1-5, with D possibly TRBD1 on 5 matching bases. Per the germline V gene, CDR1 is LGHDT and CDR2 is YNNKEL (reference sequence). With 4 bases removed from V and 5 bases from J, the gap between germline ends came to 9 bases. The CDR3 has 13 amino acids. The CDR3 nucleotides are TGTGCCAGCAGCCGGGACTTCGATCAGCCCCAGCATTTT. Its protein product is CASSRDFDQPQHF.

This clonotype was counted once. The chain combines TRBV19 with TRBJ1-2; a weak D match, TRBD1 (5 bases). Germline values: CDR1 LNHDA, CDR2 SQIVND (reference sequence). V was cut by 1 base and J by 3 bases, with 24 bases left in between. CDR3 size: 19 residues. DNA of the CDR3: TGTGCCAGTAGTATAGTGGGGCAGGAGCGCCCCTTTTTGGACTATGGCTACACCTTC. Protein product: CASSIVGQERPFLDYGYTF.

The V gene is TRBV10-3, the J gene TRBJ1-2; 9 bases fit TRBD1. V lost 4 bases and J lost 8; bases outside the gene matches: 2. CDR3 length: 12 amino acids. The germline gives CDR1 ENHRY, CDR2 SYGVKD. For the CDR3, the DNA is TGTGCCATCAGTGGGACAGGGGACGGCTACACCTTC. Amino acids: CAISGTGDGYTF.

This clonotype was counted between two and nine times. The chain is built from TRBV19 and TRBJ1-2, with TRBD1 matching over 7 bases. V lost 6 bases, J lost 5 bases, and 6 bases stayed unmatched. There are 13 residues in the CDR3. The V gene's germline CDR1 is LNHDA and CDR2 SQIVND (reference sequence). DNA for the CDR3: TGTGCCAGTAGCCGACAGGGCAGATATGGCTACACCTTC. It codes for CASSRQGRYGYTF. Together with reference TRBV19 and TRBJ1-2, the CDR3 gives the full variable domain: DGGITQSPKYLFRKEGQNVTLSCEQNLNHDAMYWYRQDPGQGLRLIYYSQIVNDFQKGDIAEGYSVSREKKESFPLTVTSAQKNPTAFYLCASSRQGRYGYTFGSGTRLTVV.

This chain uses TRBV25-1 with TRBJ1-3, with D maybe TRBD1 (5 bases). V was pared by 3 bases and J by 7 bases, with 13 bases between. CDR3 length: 14 amino acids. Germline values: CDR1 MGHDK, CDR2 SYGVNS. CDR3 sequence: CASSDLRGGNTIYF. The CDR3 region has the DNA TGTGCCAGCAGTGACCTGCGGGGGGGGAACACCATATATTTT.

The chain uses TRBV7-2 and TRBJ1-5, with D uncertain. This CDR3 spans 15 amino acids. Deletions cut 1 base from V and 6 bases from J, with 13 bases between. The germline V gene encodes CDR1 SGHTA and CDR2 FQGNSA. In DNA, the CDR3 is TGTGCCAGCAGCTTAGTGGAGTGGGCCGGTCAGCCCCAGCATTTT. It is translated as CASSLVEWAGQPQHF. The variable domain in full, completed from reference TRBV7-2 and TRBJ1-5, reads GAGVSQSPSNKVTEKGKDVELRCDPISGHTALYWYRQSLGQGLEFLIYFQGNSAPDKSGLPSDRFSAERTGGSVSTLTIQRTQQEDSAVYLCASSLVEWAGQPQHFGDGTRLSIL.

The J gene is TRBJ1-5, the V gene TRBV19; no firm D call. This CDR3 spans 16 amino acids. Trimming removed 3 bases from V and 6 bases from J, with 18 bases in between. The germline gives CDR1 LNHDA, CDR2 SQIVND (reference sequence). The CDR3 bases are TGTGCCAGTAGTATTGCGGACCAGGCCTCTGGTCAGCCCCAGCATTTT. Translating it yields CASSIADQASGQPQHF.

The chain employs TRBV12-3 or TRBV12-4 and TRBJ2-3; 9 bases line up with TRBD1. The CDR3 is 16 amino acids. The J segment lost 6 bases and the V segment lost 3 bases, leaving 10 bases of the junction unmatched. CDR3 region: CASSFGTGSTTDTQYF. The CDR3 coding sequence is TGTGCCAGCAGTTTTGGGACAGGGAGTACAACGGATACGCAGTATTTT.

This clonotype has a count of ten or more. The gene calls are TRBV7-2 and TRBJ2-1; no definite D call. CDR1 is SGHTA, CDR2 FQGNSA, per germline. V gave up 4 bases and J gave up 5 bases, with 12 bases separating them. The CDR3 consists of 14 residues. The CDR3 region has the DNA TGTGCCAGCAGCTCGCGAAACGCAAACAATGAGCAGTTCTTC. This encodes CASSSRNANNEQFF.